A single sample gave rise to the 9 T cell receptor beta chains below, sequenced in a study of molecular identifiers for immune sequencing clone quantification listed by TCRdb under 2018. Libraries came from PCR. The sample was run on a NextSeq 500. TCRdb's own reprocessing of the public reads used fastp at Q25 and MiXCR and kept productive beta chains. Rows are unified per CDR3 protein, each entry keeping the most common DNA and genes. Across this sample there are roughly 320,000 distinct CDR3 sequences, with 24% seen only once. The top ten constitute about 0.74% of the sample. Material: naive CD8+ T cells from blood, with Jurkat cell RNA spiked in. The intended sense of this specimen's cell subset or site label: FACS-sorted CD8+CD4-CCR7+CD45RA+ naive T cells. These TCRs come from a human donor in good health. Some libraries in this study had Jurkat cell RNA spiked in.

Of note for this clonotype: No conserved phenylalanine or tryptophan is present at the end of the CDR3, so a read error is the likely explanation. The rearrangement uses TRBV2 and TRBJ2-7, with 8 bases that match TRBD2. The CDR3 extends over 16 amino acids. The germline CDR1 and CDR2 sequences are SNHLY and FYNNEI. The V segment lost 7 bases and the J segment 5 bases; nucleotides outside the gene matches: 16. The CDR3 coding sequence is TGTGCCAGCACTATACTTGGGCGGGAGGACCAGAACGAGCAGTACCTC. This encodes CASTILGREDQNEQYL.

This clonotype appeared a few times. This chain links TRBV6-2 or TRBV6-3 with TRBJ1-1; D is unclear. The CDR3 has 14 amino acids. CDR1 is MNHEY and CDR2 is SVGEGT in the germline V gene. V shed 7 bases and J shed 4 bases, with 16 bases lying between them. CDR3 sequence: CASIQIHGSTEAFF. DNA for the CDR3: TGTGCCAGCATCCAGATACATGGGAGCACTGAAGCTTTCTTT.

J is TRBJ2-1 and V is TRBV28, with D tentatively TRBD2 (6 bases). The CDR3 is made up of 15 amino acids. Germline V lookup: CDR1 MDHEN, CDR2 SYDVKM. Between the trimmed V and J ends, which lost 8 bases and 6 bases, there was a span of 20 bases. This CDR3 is CASLPTGLPSNEQFF. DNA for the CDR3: TGTGCCAGCTTGCCCACCGGACTACCAAGCAATGAGCAGTTCTTC.

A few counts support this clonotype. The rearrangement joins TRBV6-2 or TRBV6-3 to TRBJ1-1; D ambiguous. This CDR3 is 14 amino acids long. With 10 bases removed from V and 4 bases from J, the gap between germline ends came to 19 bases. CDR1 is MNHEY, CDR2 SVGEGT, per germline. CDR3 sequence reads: CATVRRNDGTEAFF. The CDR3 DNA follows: TGTGCCACAGTACGCCGAAATGATGGCACTGAAGCTTTCTTT.

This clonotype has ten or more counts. The CDR3 DNA sequence: TGCGCCAGCAGCCAAGTCGGTAGCGGGAGTTACGAGCAGTACTTC. Translated, it gives CASSQVGSGSYEQYF. This chain uses TRBV4-3 with TRBJ2-7; TRBD2 matches at 9 bases. From germline, CDR1 is LGHNA and CDR2 YSLEER. Germline trimming cut 1 base from V and 4 bases from J; bases unmatched to any gene: 5. The CDR3 spans 15 residues.

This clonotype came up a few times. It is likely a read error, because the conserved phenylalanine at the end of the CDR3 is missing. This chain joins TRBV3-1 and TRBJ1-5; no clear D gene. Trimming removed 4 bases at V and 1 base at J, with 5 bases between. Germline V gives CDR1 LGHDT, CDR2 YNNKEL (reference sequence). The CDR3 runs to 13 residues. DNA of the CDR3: TGTGCCAGCAGCCGCGGAAGCAATCAGCCCCAGCATCTT. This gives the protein CASSRGSNQPQHL.

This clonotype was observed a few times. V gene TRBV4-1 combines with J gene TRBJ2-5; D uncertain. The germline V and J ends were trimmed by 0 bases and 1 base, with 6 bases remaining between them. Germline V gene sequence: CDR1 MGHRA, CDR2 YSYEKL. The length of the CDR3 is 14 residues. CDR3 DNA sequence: TGCGCCAGCAGCCAAGATGTAGCCCAAGAGACCCAGTACTTC. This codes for CASSQDVAQETQYF.

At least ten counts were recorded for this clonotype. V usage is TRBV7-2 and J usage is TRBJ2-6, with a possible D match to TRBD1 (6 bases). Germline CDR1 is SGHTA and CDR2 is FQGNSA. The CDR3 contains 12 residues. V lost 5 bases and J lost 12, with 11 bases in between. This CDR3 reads CASSVQQGVLTF. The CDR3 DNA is TGTGCCAGCAGCGTCCAACAGGGCGTCCTGACTTTC.

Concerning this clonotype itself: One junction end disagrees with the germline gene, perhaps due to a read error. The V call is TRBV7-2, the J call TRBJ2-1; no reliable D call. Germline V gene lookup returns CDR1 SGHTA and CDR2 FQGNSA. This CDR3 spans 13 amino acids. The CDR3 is CASSLDLYNERFF. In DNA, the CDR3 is TGTGCCAGCAGCTTGGATCTCTACAATGAGCGGTTCTTC.